This T cell receptor (beta chain) emerged from a study of response to subunit inactivated influenza vaccine. Broader study findings: The authors offered the suggestion that each seasonal influenza vaccination recruits few new T cells.

V was shortened by 7 bases and J by 3 bases, with 18 bases between the two germline ends. Germline CDR1 reads DFQATT; CDR2 reads SNEGSKA (reference sequence). CDR3 length: 15 amino acids. TCRdb processed the RT-PCR reads anew with MiXCR; each CDR3 protein has one entry. The data contain about 650,000 distinct CDR3 sequences, about 15% of them seen just once; the ten biggest clones take up around a tenth. At least ten counts were recorded for this clonotype. Its antigen is still unknown. This TCR was recovered from a man aged 45 to 65 who received an inactivated influenza vaccine. This chain uses TRBV20-1 with TRBJ2-2; possible D gene TRBD1, 6 bases. The starting material was PBMCs from blood, obtained about 13 days after vaccination. CDR3 nucleotide sequence: TGCAGTGTGAAGCACCAGGGGATAGACACCGGGGAGCTGTTTTTT. Amino acids: CSVKHQGIDTGELFF.